Listed here are 18 T cell receptor beta chains from one sample, sequenced in a study of T cells in Graves' hyperthyroidism and ophthalmopathy. Authors of the study amplified TCR beta CDR3 regions from RNA transcripts. First-round RT-PCR targeting the TCR CDR3 was performed with the HTBI primer set. TCRdb re-called the multiplex PCR reads through MiXCR, storing one row per CDR3 protein. The sample has hundreds of thousands of distinct CDR3 sequences, less than 30% seen once; the top ten hold approximately 30%. The sample was blood. Receptors originate from a man in his forties or fifties with Graves' hyperthyroidism that later progressed to Graves' ophthalmopathy.

This clonotype came up many times. The chain combines TRBV9 with TRBJ1-6; D perhaps matches TRBD1 (6 bases). The germline V and J ends were trimmed by 3 bases and 7 bases, with 17 bases remaining between them. CDR1 is SGDLS, CDR2 YYNGEE, per germline. CDR3 length equals 16 residues. CDR3 region: CASSGRVDSPNSPLHF. As DNA, the CDR3 is TGTGCCAGCAGCGGGCGAGTGGACAGCCCAAATTCACCCCTCCACTTT. Using reference TRBV9 and TRBJ1-6 for the parts outside the CDR3, the full variable domain is DSGVTQTPKHLITATGQRVTLRCSPRSGDLSVYWYQQSLDQGLQFLIQYYNGEERAKGNILERFSAQQFPDLHSELNLSSLELGDSALYFCASSGRVDSPNSPLHFGNGTRLTVT.

This clonotype was counted at least ten times. This rearrangement joins TRBV7-3 to TRBJ1-1; the D is unclear. The CDR3 is 13 residues long. Germline lookup yields CDR1 SGHTA and CDR2 FQGTGA. The ends were cut back, 5 bases at V and 0 bases at J, with 7 bases in the middle. CDR3 protein: CASSDQVNTEAFF. The DNA of the CDR3 is TGTGCCAGCAGCGACCAGGTGAACACTGAAGCTTTCTTT.

In this sample, this clonotype turned up many times. The rearrangement joins TRBV12-3 or TRBV12-4 to TRBJ1-5, with D possibly being TRBD1 (5 bases). Trimming cost V 2 bases and J 7 bases, with 12 bases left between them. The CDR3 runs to 14 residues. The chain's CDR3 is CASSLQGRQQPQHF. CDR3 in DNA: TGTGCCAGCAGTTTACAGGGCAGACAGCAGCCCCAGCATTTT.

This clonotype was seen many times. The genes are TRBV20-1 and TRBJ1-5; D is unresolved. The CDR3 sequence is 14 residues long. Germline V gene lookup returns CDR1 DFQATT and CDR2 SNEGSKA (reference sequence). Trimming stripped 5 bases from V and 2 bases from J, with 13 bases between. The CDR3 region has the DNA TGCAGTGCTTGGGATCCTTTGGGCAATCAGCCCCAGCATTTT. Its translation is CSAWDPLGNQPQHF.

This chain connects TRBV11-2 to TRBJ2-7, with TRBD1 as a possible D gene (5 bases). The CDR3 consists of 15 residues. Germline lookup yields CDR1 SGHAT and CDR2 FQNNGV. The V end lost 0 bases, the J end lost 1 base, and 10 bases lay between the germline ends. The DNA for the CDR3 is TGTGCCAGCAGCTTAGAGAGACAGCTATCCTACGAGCAGTACTTC. It codes for CASSLERQLSYEQYF.

This clonotype was seen a handful of times. The chain recombines TRBV20-1 with TRBJ1-1, with 7 bases identical to TRBD1. This CDR3 spans 13 amino acids. Looked up from germline, CDR1 is DFQATT and CDR2 is SNEGSKA (reference sequence). V shed 8 bases and J 2 bases; nucleotides not matched to a gene: 8. CDR3 sequence: CSSPGTVNTEAFF. The CDR3 DNA reads TGCAGTAGTCCCGGGACAGTTAACACTGAAGCTTTCTTT.

This clonotype was recorded a few times. V usage is TRBV7-9 and J usage is TRBJ2-7, with D possibly matching TRBD1 (6 bases). Germline CDR1 reads SEHNR; CDR2 reads FQNEAQ (reference sequence). Trimming took off 11 bases at V and 0 bases at J, with 17 bases between the two ends. The CDR3 contains 14 residues. The chain's CDR3 is CAVGQGFPSYEQYF. CDR3 in DNA: TGTGCCGTCGGGCAGGGGTTTCCCTCCTACGAGCAGTACTTC.

This clonotype was seen ten or more times. The chain combines TRBV29-1 with TRBJ1-2; TRBD1 aligns across 8 bases. Trimming took 2 bases from V and 3 from J; bases not matched to a gene: 5. Germline values: CDR1 SQVTM, CDR2 ANQGSEA. The CDR3 covers 14 residues. CDR3: CSVEWWTGYYGYTF. In nucleotides, the CDR3 is TGCAGCGTTGAATGGTGGACAGGGTACTATGGCTACACCTTC.

This clonotype appeared once. V usage is TRBV30 and J usage is TRBJ1-3; D uncertain. There are 13 residues in the CDR3. The V gene's germline CDR1 is GTSNPN and CDR2 SVGIG (reference sequence). The CDR3 coding sequence is TGTGCTATCCAGAGGGTCTCTGGAAACACCATATATTTT. Protein product: CAIQRVSGNTIYF.

This chain joins TRBV20-1 and TRBJ1-1; 8 positions agree with TRBD1. Germline CDR1 is DFQATT and CDR2 is SNEGSKA (reference sequence). V shed 3 bases and J 1 base; nucleotides not matched to a gene: 7. CDR3 length equals 15 residues. The CDR3 region is CSASFGDRSNTEAFF. The DNA for the CDR3 is TGCAGTGCTAGTTTTGGGGACAGGTCGAACACTGAAGCTTTCTTT.

This clonotype has ten or more counts. The chain links TRBV4-1 to TRBJ1-5; 7 bases are shared with TRBD1. Trimming at V came to 5 bases and at J to 7 bases, leaving 11 bases not matched to a gene. Germline CDR1 and CDR2: MGHRA and YSYEKL. The CDR3 loop spans 15 amino acids. CDR3 sequence (DNA): TGCGCCAGCAGCGCAGACAGGGAGAATGGACAGCCCCAGCATTTT. Protein product: CASSADRENGQPQHF.

This clonotype has at least ten counts. The rearrangement links TRBV18 to TRBJ1-6; a possible D gene is TRBD1 (5 bases). Trimming stripped 3 bases from V and 5 bases from J, with 20 bases between. CDR3 size: 18 residues. Germline CDR1 KGHSH, CDR2 LQKENI. The CDR3 coding sequence is TGTGCCAGCTCACCTCGGCTAGGTGACGGGGCGGATAATTCACCCCTCCACTTT. Protein product: CASSPRLGDGADNSPLHF.

This clonotype was observed at least ten times. This chain uses TRBV19 with TRBJ1-1; a weak D match, TRBD1 (5 bases). From germline, CDR1 is LNHDA and CDR2 SQIVND (reference sequence). V was cut by 9 bases and J by 5 bases, with 16 bases left in between. The CDR3 consists of 13 residues. CDR3: CASGRVSTTEAFF. The DNA of the CDR3 is TGTGCCAGCGGCAGGGTTTCTACGACTGAAGCTTTCTTT.

This clonotype showed up many times. The chain combines TRBV10-3 with TRBJ2-1; 13 bases match TRBD2. The CDR3 has 16 amino acids. Germline V CDR1 and CDR2: ENHRY, SYGVKD. The junction had 8 bases not matched to a gene; V was cut back by 2 bases and J by 10 bases. CDR3 DNA: TGTGCCATCAGTGAGGGAAGGACTAGCGGGAGTCCCGAGCAGTTCTTC. Amino acids: CAISEGRTSGSPEQFF.

This clonotype was observed at least ten times. CDR3 region: CASSLQGTANTGELFF. The CDR3 DNA sequence: TGTGCCAGCAGCTTGCAGGGGACTGCGAACACCGGGGAGCTGTTTTTT. The chain carries TRBV5-5 and TRBJ2-2; D might be TRBD1 or TRBD2, each matching 6 bases. The germline V gene encodes CDR1 SGHKS and CDR2 YYEKEE (reference sequence). Trimming cost V 1 base and J 0 bases, with 10 bases left between them. This CDR3 spans 16 amino acids.

This clonotype was detected ten times or more. The rearrangement links TRBV27 to TRBJ1-5; the D is unclear. Trimming stripped 5 bases from V and 0 bases from J, with 11 bases between. Germline V CDR1 and CDR2: MNHEY, SMNVEV (reference sequence). The CDR3 contains 15 residues. This chain's CDR3 is CASSAGVYSNQPQHF. The CDR3 bases are TGTGCCAGCAGTGCGGGAGTTTATAGCAATCAGCCCCAGCATTTT.

This clonotype has at least ten counts. This chain joins TRBV24-1 and TRBJ2-5; possibly TRBD1 for D (6 bases). The CDR3 consists of 14 residues. V lost 7 bases, J lost 5 bases, and 16 bases lay in between. Per the germline V gene, CDR1 is KGHDR and CDR2 is SFDVKD. CDR3 coding DNA: TGTGCCACCAGCCAGTTGGACAGCGGCGAGACCCAGTACTTC. As protein: CATSQLDSGETQYF.

This clonotype was counted many times. V usage is TRBV19 and J usage is TRBJ2-4; D is unclear. The CDR3 contains 16 residues. Germline V gene data show CDR1 as LNHDA and CDR2 as SQIVND (reference sequence). Between the trimmed V and J ends, which lost 3 bases and 2 bases, there was a span of 14 bases. The CDR3 is CASSISLTVTKNIQYF. CDR3 nucleotide sequence: TGTGCCAGTAGTATTAGTCTCACGGTGACCAAAAACATTCAGTACTTC.